The clone carrying this T cell receptor beta chain came up many times. Other nucleotide sequences in the sample specify the same CDR3. V lost 2 bases, J lost 1 base, and 5 bases lay in between. Germline V gives CDR1 DFQATT, CDR2 SNEGSKA (reference sequence). This CDR3 is 12 amino acids long. TCRdb re-processed the PCR reads through MiXCR. The sample includes roughly 65,000 clones, 12% to 15% of them seen just once. These data are taken from a study of metastatic and nonmetastatic thyroid tumors. Background on the study: From malignant and benign thyroid patients, repertoires in blood and in tumor or nodule tissue were compared.

Thyroid surgery had not been preceded by any treatment in any patient. The sample taken for sequencing was blood. The receptor was isolated from a male donor with papillary thyroid cancer or a benign thyroid nodule (not recorded which). Some clones in this sample may be carry-over from other donors' samples. The rearrangement uses TRBV20-1 and TRBJ1-1; D uncertain. Here the CDR3 DNA reads TGCAGTGCTAGACAAGGGAACACTGAAGCTTTCTTT. This gives the protein CSARQGNTEAFF.